Below, one T cell receptor (beta chain) is given with its context. TCRdb keeps only in-frame clones here, not all; method: immunoSEQ multiplex PCR. The sample has 250,000 or so clones; around 86% are singletons. The data were taken from a study of blood T cell repertoires in COVID-19. V shed 10 bases, J shed 5 bases, and the junction held 6 bases outside the gene matches. The CDR3 runs 13 residues. Germline-derived CDR1 and CDR2 are MNHEY and SVGAGI. The chain recombines TRBV6-5 with TRBJ2-3, with 10 bases fitting TRBD1. This receptor was taken from a woman aged 55-69 years with COVID-19, enrolled during active disease. Material for sequencing was peripheral blood. The CDR3 here is CATTRTGGDTQYF. As DNA, the CDR3 is TGTGCCACCACCCGGACAGGGGGAGATACGCAGTATTTT.